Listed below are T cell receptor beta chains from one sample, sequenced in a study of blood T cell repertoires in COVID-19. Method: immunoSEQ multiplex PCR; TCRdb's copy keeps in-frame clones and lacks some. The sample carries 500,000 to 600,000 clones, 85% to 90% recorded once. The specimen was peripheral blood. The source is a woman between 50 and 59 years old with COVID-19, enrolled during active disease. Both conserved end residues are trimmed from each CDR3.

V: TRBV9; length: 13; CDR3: ASSVGAGYTDTQY
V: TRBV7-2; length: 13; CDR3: ASSQRPLATGELF
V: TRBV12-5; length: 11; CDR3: ASGGQFQETQY
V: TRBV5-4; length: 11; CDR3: ASSLPRVDEQY
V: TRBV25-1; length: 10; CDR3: ASRLAGNTQY
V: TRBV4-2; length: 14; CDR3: ASSHPMAGGYTEAF
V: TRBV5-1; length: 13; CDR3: ASSPTGGVADTQY
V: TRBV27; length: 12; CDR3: AGGVAGPPYEQY
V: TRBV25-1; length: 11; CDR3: ASSALGVSEQF
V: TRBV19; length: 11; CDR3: ATQQGARTEAF
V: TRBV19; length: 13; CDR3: ASSGWDRGQSPLH
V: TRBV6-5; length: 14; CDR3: ASSYSGVAKEDGYT
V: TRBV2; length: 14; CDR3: ASSLQGSSYNSPLH
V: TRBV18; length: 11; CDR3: ASWDSLNSPLH
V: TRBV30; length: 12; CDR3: AWSSQRGGWELF
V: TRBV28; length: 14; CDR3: ASNRGGRAGANVLT
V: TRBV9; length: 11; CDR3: ASSTRTLDTQY
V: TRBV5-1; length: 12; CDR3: ASSLSSGTDTQY
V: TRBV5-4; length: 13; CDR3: ASSFERGGSYEQY
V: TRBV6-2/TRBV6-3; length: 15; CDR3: ASSYWEGSTLKTEAF
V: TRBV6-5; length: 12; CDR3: ASSPTGFYYEQY
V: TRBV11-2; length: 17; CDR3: ASSLGGYALQVRPTEAF
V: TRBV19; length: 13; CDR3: ASSMVGGSNQPQH
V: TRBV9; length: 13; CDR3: ASSEGGTGKNEQF
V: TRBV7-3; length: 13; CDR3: ASSPFVGGWNEQF
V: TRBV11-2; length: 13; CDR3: ASSSHGGPGYEQY
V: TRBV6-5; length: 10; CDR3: ALRTGREKLF
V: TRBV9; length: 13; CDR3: ASSASGTTNEKLF
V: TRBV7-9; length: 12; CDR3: ASSPRTGGFEAF
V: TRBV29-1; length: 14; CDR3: SVEDLTQQGGYGYT
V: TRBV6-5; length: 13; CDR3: ASSYTPDGENIQY
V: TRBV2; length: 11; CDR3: ASKDSNTYEQY
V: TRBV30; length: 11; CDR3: AWRASTDQPQH
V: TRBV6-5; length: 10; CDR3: ASWSTGYEQY
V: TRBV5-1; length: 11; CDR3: ASSLVQNYEQY
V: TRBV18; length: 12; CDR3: ASSPPVGNTEAF
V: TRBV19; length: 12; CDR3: ASSIDSQDTEAF
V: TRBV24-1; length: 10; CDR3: ATSPAYTEQY
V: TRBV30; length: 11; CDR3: AWSVRLDQPQH
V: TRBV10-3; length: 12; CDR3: AISEEGAGETQY
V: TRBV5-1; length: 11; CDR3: ASSQGVTDTQY
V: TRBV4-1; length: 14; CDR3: ASSQSRAGGQETQY
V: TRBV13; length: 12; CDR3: ASSLGPGNTEAF
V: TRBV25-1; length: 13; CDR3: ASTSPGTGSYEQY
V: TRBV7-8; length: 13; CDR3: ASSLSGEGRQPQH